This TCR beta chain was sequenced during a study of blood T cell repertoires in COVID-19. The wider study: The United States, Italy and Spain supplied acute and convalescent COVID-19 samples. PBMCs, B-cell-depleted T cells, or T cells provided the cDNA or gDNA that made up the material.

The CDR3 length is 16 residues. Per the germline V gene, CDR1 is LNHDA and CDR2 is SQIVND (reference sequence). J lost 7 bases, V lost 5 bases, and 8 bases had no gene match. Sequencing was performed with immunoSEQ multiplex PCR; in TCRdb, only in-frame clones are kept and a portion is missing. This sample yields some 370,000 clones, of which 90% are seen a single time; 6.5% belongs to the top ten. Material: peripheral blood. The gene calls are TRBV19 and TRBJ1-6; TRBD1 matches at 10 bases. The clonotype was recovered from a man younger than 35 with active or convalescent COVID-19. The CDR3 loop reads CASSPLQGQGNSPLHF. The DNA of the CDR3 is TGTGCCAGTAGTCCGCTCCAGGGACAGGGGAATTCACCCCTCCACTTT.